This T cell receptor (beta chain) was retrieved from a study of blood T cells in healthy people across ages. Findings and limits, study-wide: Donor CMV infection status was unknown, possibly confounding age-related changes in expanded clonotypes. Getting older went along with TCR beta diversity per million T cells dropping roughly linearly. Diversity estimates drawn from one million T cells were deemed underestimates. A strong correlation was seen between TCR beta diversity and naive T cell percentage.

The CDR3 totals 14 residues. Germline CDR1 and CDR2: SGHAT and FQNNGV. For the second PCR, which ran for about 7 to 11 cycles, a sample-barcoded 5' primer and a J-beta primer mix were used. TCRdb re-analysed the 5' RACE reads in MiXCR, keeping a single row per CDR3 protein. The sample consists of 1.5 million to 2 million distinct CDR3 sequences, about 50% of them appearing once. As regards this clonotype: Antigen unknown.

Sequenced: blood. The chain couples TRBV11-2 to TRBJ2-1; no definite D call. The DNA end favors TRBJ2-7, so the J call may be wrong. The sequence derives from a woman aged 40 to 50 in good health. DNA for the CDR3: TGTGCCAGCAGCTTATTTGGAACCTACAATGAGCAGTACTTC. It codes for CASSLFGTYNEQYF.